These 20 T cell receptor beta chains came from one sample sequenced in a study of blood T cell repertoires in COVID-19. TCRdb's table, derived via immunoSEQ multiplex PCR, lists solely in-frame clones and lacks some. The data hold tens of thousands of clones, with around 86% observed a single time. The sequenced sample consisted of peripheral blood. Receptors were obtained from a woman between 55 and 75 years old with acute or convalescent COVID-19.

The chain links TRBV10-2 to TRBJ2-5; the match to TRBD1 covers 9 bases. J gave up 5 bases and V 6 bases, and 4 bases lay outside the gene matches. Germline V gives CDR1 WSHSY, CDR2 SAAADI. CDR3 length: 13 amino acids. The CDR3, as DNA: TGCGCCAGCAGCCTACAGGGGGCCGAGACCCAGTACTTC. This codes for CASSLQGAETQYF.

The chain joins TRBV19 to TRBJ2-3; TRBD2 agrees at 10 bases. Germline V gene lookup returns CDR1 LNHDA and CDR2 SQIVND (reference sequence). V trimming: 5 bases; J trimming: 2 bases; junction bases outside the gene matches: 7. The CDR3 totals 16 residues. CDR3 sequence reads: CASSLGLAGVTDTQYF. The CDR3 coding sequence is TGTGCCAGTAGTTTGGGCCTAGCGGGAGTCACAGATACGCAGTATTTT.

The V call is TRBV7-9, the J call TRBJ1-1, with TRBD1 as a possible D gene (6 bases). This CDR3 region has 15 residues. Trimming left V 5 bases short and J 1 base short, with 14 bases between. The germline V gene encodes CDR1 SEHNR and CDR2 FQNEAQ (reference sequence). The CDR3 loop is CASSTGGQANTEAFF. The CDR3 DNA reads as TGTGCCAGCAGCACGGGGGGGCAGGCGAACACTGAAGCTTTCTTT.

The chain employs TRBV28 and TRBJ1-2, with TRBD1 matching 8 bases. There are 14 residues in the CDR3. Germline trimming cut 4 bases from V and 4 bases from J; bases unmatched to any gene: 5. Germline V gene data show CDR1 as MDHEN and CDR2 as SYDVKM. CDR3 DNA sequence: TGTGCCAGCAGTTCAGGGCAGGGGGCCTATGGCTACACCTTC. Encoded protein: CASSSGQGAYGYTF.

The J gene is TRBJ2-1, the V gene TRBV24-1; 11 bases fit TRBD2. The CDR3 runs to 16 residues. CDR1 KGHDR and CDR2 SFDVKD come from the germline V gene. V dropped 4 bases and J dropped 3; count of bases not matched to a gene: 4. The CDR3 DNA reads TGTGCCACCAGTGAACCTCTAGCGGGGGGCTACAATGAGCAGTTCTTC. This gives the protein CATSEPLAGGYNEQFF.

The DNA for the CDR3 is TGTGCCATCACCCCCCGGGGGGCGCTTGATCAGCCCCAGCATTTT. Translated: CAITPRGALDQPQHF. The genes are TRBV10-3 and TRBJ1-5; maybe TRBD1 (6 bases). Per the germline V gene, CDR1 is ENHRY and CDR2 is SYGVKD. The V gene lost 7 bases and the J gene lost 5 bases, with 18 bases spanning the gap. This CDR3 region has 15 residues.

CDR3 protein: CASTPGVLVYEQYF. DNA of the CDR3: TGTGCCAGCACCCCAGGGGTACTTGTATACGAGCAGTACTTC. The V and J genes are TRBV7-2 and TRBJ2-7; tentatively, D is TRBD1 (6 bases). From germline, CDR1 is SGHTA and CDR2 FQGNSA. V lost 7 bases, J lost 4 bases, and 17 bases lay in between. The CDR3 runs to 14 residues.

CDR3 bases: TGTGCCACAGACAGGGGGGGACGGAACACTGAAGCTTTCTTT. This gives the protein CATDRGGRNTEAFF. This chain connects TRBV5-6 to TRBJ1-1; 9 bases line up with TRBD1. The CDR3 runs to 14 residues. J lost 1 base, V lost 9 bases, and 7 bases had no gene match. CDR1 is SGHDT, CDR2 YYEEEE, per germline.

The rearrangement joins TRBV6-2 or TRBV6-3 to TRBJ2-7, with 11 bases identical to TRBD1. Germline V gene data show CDR1 as MNHEY and CDR2 as SVGEGT. V lost 5 bases and J lost 3; bases outside the gene matches: 9. This CDR3 is 16 amino acids long. CDR3 loop: CASSQSLDRGLYEQYF. The CDR3, as DNA: TGTGCCAGCAGTCAATCCCTGGACAGGGGGCTCTACGAGCAGTACTTC.

The chain has TRBV24-1 and TRBJ1-1, with D possibly TRBD1 on 5 matching bases. In germline, CDR1 is KGHDR, CDR2 SFDVKD. CDR3 length: 13 residues. Trimming shortened V by 7 bases and J by 3 bases, and 11 bases separated the two germline ends. CDR3 protein: CATRGAGHTEAFF. The CDR3 nucleotides are TGTGCCACCAGGGGTGCGGGGCACACTGAAGCTTTCTTT.

V gene TRBV7-8 combines with J gene TRBJ1-5, with TRBD1 identical over 7 bases. Germline assignment: CDR1 SGHVS and CDR2 FQNEAQ. The CDR3 sequence is 15 residues long. J lost 4 bases, V lost 4 bases, and 7 bases had no gene match. The CDR3: CASSSSDRLNQPQHF. The CDR3, as DNA: TGTGCCAGCAGCTCGTCGGACAGGTTAAATCAGCCCCAGCATTTT.

The chain recombines TRBV5-1 with TRBJ2-7; 10 nucleotides agree with TRBD2. Germline assignment: CDR1 SGHRS and CDR2 YFSETQ. This CDR3 is 15 amino acids long. The V and J ends lost 2 bases and 0 bases, in that order; junction bases with no gene match: 2. Written as DNA, the CDR3 is TGCGCCAGCAGCTTAGGGACTAGCGTCTCCTACGAGCAGTACTTC. Protein sequence: CASSLGTSVSYEQYF. Full variable domain (rest looked up from reference TRBV5-1 and TRBJ2-7): KAGVTQTPRYLIKTRGQQVTLSCSPISGHRSVSWYQQTPGQGLQFLFEYFSETQRNKGNFPGRFSGRQFSNSRSEMNVSTLELGDSALYLCASSLGTSVSYEQYFGPGTRLTVT.

The V call is TRBV3-1 (or the pseudogene TRBV3-2), the J call TRBJ1-1; D remains unclear. Trimming left V 5 bases short and J 1 base short, with 11 bases between. Looked up from germline, CDR1 is LGHDT and CDR2 is YNNKEL (reference sequence). This CDR3 has 14 amino acids. This CDR3 is CASSARRANTEAFF. CDR3 in DNA: TGTGCCAGCAGCGCTCGGAGGGCGAACACTGAAGCTTTCTTT.

The V call is TRBV2, the J call TRBJ2-7; 8 nucleotides line up with TRBD1. J gave up 3 bases and V 8 bases, and 9 bases lay outside the gene matches. Germline V gives CDR1 SNHLY, CDR2 FYNNEI. The CDR3 is made up of 14 amino acids. CDR3 loop: CASDEQGVGYEQYF. CDR3 sequence (DNA): TGTGCCAGCGACGAACAGGGGGTAGGCTACGAGCAGTACTTC.

A few counts support this clone. The chain employs TRBV2 and TRBJ2-5; no definite D call. The V and J ends lost 4 bases and 1 base respectively, with 7 bases between them. This CDR3 region has 13 residues. In germline, CDR1 is SNHLY, CDR2 FYNNEI. CDR3 amino acids: CASSVSVQETQYF. DNA for the CDR3: TGTGCCAGCAGTGTTTCTGTCCAAGAGACCCAGTACTTC. The variable domain in full, with the rest retrieved from reference TRBV2 and TRBJ2-5, is EPEVTQTPSHQVTQMGQEVILRCVPISNHLYFYWYRQILGQKVEFLVSFYNNEISEKSEIFDDQFSVERPDGSNFTLKIRSTKLEDSAMYFCASSVSVQETQYFGPGTRLLVL.

V usage is TRBV19 and J usage is TRBJ1-4; perhaps TRBD1 as D (5 bases). The CDR3 has 13 amino acids. The germline CDR1 and CDR2 sequences are LNHDA and SQIVND (reference sequence). V lost 5 bases, J lost 5 bases, and 9 bases lay in between. The CDR3 nucleotides read TGTGCCAGTAGTCAACAGGTGAATGAAAAACTGTTTTTT. Translating gives CASSQQVNEKLFF.

The gene calls are TRBV9 and TRBJ2-1; 13 bases are a match to TRBD2. CDR3 length: 15 amino acids. The germline V gene has CDR1 SGDLS and CDR2 YYNGEE. The V and J ends lost 6 bases and 5 bases, in that order; junction bases with no gene match: 5. The CDR3 DNA is TGTGCCAGCACCAGGACTAGCGGGAGAAACAATGAGCAGTTCTTC. Protein product: CASTRTSGRNNEQFF.

This clone has a handful of counts. The chain uses TRBV5-4 and TRBJ2-2; perhaps TRBD2 as D (6 bases). Germline V lookup: CDR1 SGHNT, CDR2 YYREEE (reference sequence). Trimming left V 0 bases short and J 3 bases short, with 9 bases between. The CDR3 loop spans 15 amino acids. The CDR3 DNA reads TGTGCCAGCAGCTTGGCTCCGGGAGACACCGGGGAGCTGTTTTTT. Its translation: CASSLAPGDTGELFF.

This chain uses TRBV7-2 with TRBJ2-1; D remains unclear. The length of the CDR3 is 12 residues. The germline V and J ends were trimmed by 3 bases and 7 bases, with 7 bases remaining between them. CDR1 SGHTA and CDR2 FQGNSA come from the germline V gene. In DNA form, the CDR3 reads TGTGCCAGCAGCTTCTTAACAAATGAGCAGTTCTTC. Translating it yields CASSFLTNEQFF.

The genes are TRBV4-1 and TRBJ1-1; 7 bases line up with TRBD1. Germline CDR1 reads MGHRA; CDR2 reads YSYEKL. V dropped 2 bases and J dropped 4; count of bases not matched to a gene: 10. The CDR3 totals 16 residues. CDR3 bases: TGCGCCAGCAGCCAACCGACAGGGAGGTTGGGCACTGAAGCTTTCTTT. Translated, it gives CASSQPTGRLGTEAFF.